This T cell receptor (beta chain) was sequenced during a study of blood T cell repertoires in COVID-19 (dated by TCRdb to between 2020 and 2021). With regard to the full study: Samples covering the acute and convalescent phases of COVID-19 were provided by collaborators in the United States, Italy and Spain. Samples came from the ongoing ImmuneRACE study (first 160 participants) plus 1,254 subjects from 6 global collaborators. Where available, HLA class I and class II types were taken from metadata supplied by the sample provider and were not determined by assay-based typing. The prospective study material was composed of cDNA or gDNA derived from T cells, B-cell-depleted T cells, or PBMCs. Nearly every sample came with metadata listing a de-identified subject ID, COVID-19 status, age in years and sex. The repertoires were released in a freely available public database intended as a resource for research on the immune response to SARS-CoV-2. Deeply sampled blood TCRbeta repertoires from subjects exposed to, actively infected with, or recovered from COVID-19 were included in the dataset.

General findings and caveats noted by the study authors: Clinical and demographic metadata were provided uncurated, with the amount varying by source and participant.

Each collaborating institution followed its own protocols to collect whole blood in K2EDTA tubes. For TCRbeta analysis, collaborators shipped samples as frozen whole blood, isolated PBMCs, or DNA extracted from either of those sample types. Only a few counts were recorded for this clone. Its antigen target is currently unknown. No much larger clonotype is one base removed from it; base qualities were not supplied. TCRbeta CDR3 regions were amplified from genomic DNA by means of the immunoSEQ Assay, a bias-controlled multiplex PCR. From the authors' description of their analysis: Within the assay, amplification of reference gene primers was used to estimate how many nucleated cells each sample contained. Sequence reads were collapsed and filtered to measure the absolute abundance of every unique TCRbeta CDR3 rearrangement. Productive Simpson clonality was computed per sample as the square root of Simpson's diversity index over productive rearrangements. TCRdb limited this immuneACCESS table to in-frame rearrangements with V and J called. A share of clones is missing; checked studies link under half to unresolved V genes, and the rest is unexplained. The DNA gave D and trimming, while V, J and clone size come from that table. This sample is represented by 35,000 to 50,000 clones; under 90% of them were singletons. The ten largest account for around 4.2% of the sample.

The sequenced sample was peripheral blood. The receptor comes from a woman between 70 and 85 years old with acute or convalescent COVID-19.

The CDR3 amino acid sequence is: CASLGGQGTYNEQFF. The bases read TGCGCCAGCCTCGGAGGACAGGGTACCTACAATGAGCAGTTCTTC. The chain was built from TRBV5-1 and TRBJ2-1, and 8 junctional nucleotides match TRBD1. The CDR3 has 15 amino acids, counting the end cysteine and phenylalanine. Only CDR3 DNA is held: 45 bases, read in frame from base 1. Looking up the germline V gene yields CDR1 SGHRS and CDR2 YFSETQ. Unmatched junction bases come to 8, with V trimmed by 7 bases and J by 2 bases.